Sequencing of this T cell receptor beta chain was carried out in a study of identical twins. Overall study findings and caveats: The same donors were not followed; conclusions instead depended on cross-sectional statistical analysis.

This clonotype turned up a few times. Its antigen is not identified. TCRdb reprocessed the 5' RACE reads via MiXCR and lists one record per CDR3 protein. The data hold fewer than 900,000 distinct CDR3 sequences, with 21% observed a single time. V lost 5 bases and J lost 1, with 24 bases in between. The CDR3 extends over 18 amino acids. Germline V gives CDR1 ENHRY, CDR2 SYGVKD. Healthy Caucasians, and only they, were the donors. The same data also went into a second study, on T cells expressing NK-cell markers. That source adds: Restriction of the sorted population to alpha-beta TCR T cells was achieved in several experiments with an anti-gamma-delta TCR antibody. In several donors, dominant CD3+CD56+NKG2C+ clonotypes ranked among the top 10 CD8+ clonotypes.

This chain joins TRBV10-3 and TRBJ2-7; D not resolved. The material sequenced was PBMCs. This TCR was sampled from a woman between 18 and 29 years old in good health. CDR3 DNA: TGTGCCATCAGTCGATCCGGTATCGGATCGGATATGTCCTACGAGCAGTACTTC. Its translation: CAISRSGIGSDMSYEQYF.